Below are 5 T cell receptor beta chains sequenced from a single sample in a study of response to subunit inactivated influenza vaccine. TCRdb reanalysed the RT-PCR reads using MiXCR and keeps one entry per CDR3 protein. Here the sample spans 500,000 to 600,000 distinct CDR3 sequences, 10% to 15% being singletons. The material was PBMCs from blood, obtained 40 to 50 days after vaccination. The receptors were gathered from a man aged 50 or older who received an inactivated influenza vaccine.

This clonotype showed up many times. The chain recombines TRBV12-3 or TRBV12-4 with TRBJ2-7; D gene ambiguous. Trimming cost V 2 bases and J 3 bases, with 11 bases left between them. The CDR3 totals 14 residues. CDR3 sequence reads: CASSLIQASYEQYF. CDR3 sequence (DNA): TGTGCCAGCAGTTTAATCCAGGCCAGCTACGAGCAGTACTTC.

The genes are TRBV29-1 and TRBJ2-3; 7 bases align to TRBD1. Germline trimming cut 4 bases from V and 0 bases from J; bases unmatched to any gene: 7. The germline gives CDR1 SQVTM, CDR2 ANQGSEA. The CDR3 is 15 amino acids. CDR3 DNA sequence: TGCAGCGTTGTTGGTGGGACAGTGAGCACAGATACGCAGTATTTT. It translates to CSVVGGTVSTDTQYF.

This clonotype was counted ten times or more. This chain connects TRBV7-2 to TRBJ2-6; D possibly matches TRBD1 or TRBD2 (5 bases each). The CDR3 covers 17 residues. CDR1 is SGHTA, CDR2 FQGNSA, per germline. The V gene lost 5 bases and the J gene lost 0 bases, with 14 bases spanning the gap. CDR3 sequence: CASSPGPGRSGANVLTF. The DNA of the CDR3 is TGTGCCAGCAGCCCAGGGCCGGGGCGCTCTGGGGCCAACGTCCTGACTTTC.

The rearrangement joins TRBV11-2 to TRBJ2-3; 9 bases align to TRBD2. Germline CDR1 and CDR2: SGHAT and FQNNGV. V dropped 1 base and J dropped 0; count of bases not matched to a gene: 8. This CDR3 is 18 amino acids long. The CDR3 DNA reads as TGTGCCAGCAGCTTAGTTCATACTAGCGGGTCTAGCACAGATACGCAGTATTTT. This translates into CASSLVHTSGSSTDTQYF.

This clonotype was counted ten times or more. This rearrangement joins TRBV7-2 to TRBJ2-7; possible D gene TRBD2, 6 bases. This CDR3 has 14 amino acids. With 5 bases removed from V and 3 bases from J, the gap between germline ends came to 14 bases. Germline CDR1 SGHTA, CDR2 FQGNSA. The DNA for the CDR3 is TGTGCCAGCAGCCCAGGACTAATCGGCTACGAGCAGTACTTC. Translating gives CASSPGLIGYEQYF.